The clone carrying this T cell receptor beta chain was observed a few times. As yet, its antigen is unknown. Incorporated into the TCR beta cDNA libraries were unique molecular identifiers, which served to reduce PCR and sequencing biases. The authors obtained roughly 550,000 cDNA molecules from roughly 1.1 to 9.2 million T cells. MiXCR, applied by TCRdb to the PCR reads, yields one record per CDR3 protein. The profile covers about 760,000 distinct CDR3 sequences, with 25% to 30% appearing a single time and roughly 0.57% taken by the ten largest. The CDR3 covers 16 residues. V lost 3 bases to trimming and J lost 4 bases; unmatched junction nucleotides: 9. Germline V gene lookup returns CDR1 LNHDA and CDR2 SQIVND (reference sequence). This entry is derived from a study of post-analysis software for immune sequencing data. Overall study: Some patients lacked subtype; others had relapsing-remitting, secondary progressive or progressive-relapsing disease. Regarding the study as a whole: Normalized Chao1 diversity in multiple sclerosis patients fell significantly below that of controls. Patients carried five TRBV segments more frequently than controls did, and TRBV5-6, TRBV5-1 and TRBV20-1 were among them.

The source material was blood. The genes are TRBV19 and TRBJ2-5, with 9 bases that match TRBD2. This receptor was taken from a girl aged 5-17 years with multiple sclerosis. In DNA form, the CDR3 reads TGTGCCAGTAGTATCTCCCCTAGCGGGAAACCAGAGACCCAGTACTTC. Translation: CASSISPSGKPETQYF.